Each of the 20 T cell receptor beta chains below was sequenced from the same sample in a study of cytomegalovirus exposure and HLA in healthy donors. PCR employed 60 Vbeta and 13 Jbeta primers. Assay: immunoSEQ multiplex PCR; the TCRdb copy retains only in-frame clones and omits some. The sample consists of about 100,000 clones, around 74% of them appearing once. Sequencing input: PBMCs. The receptors were gathered from a woman between 35 and 50 years old in good health and CMV-seronegative.

As regards this clone: Germline and junction disagree at one end, which may indicate a read error. The V gene is TRBV7-9, the J gene TRBJ1-3; 10 nucleotides align to TRBD1. Per germline, CDR1 SEHNR and CDR2 FQNEAQ (reference sequence). The CDR3 is 16 residues long. CDR3 sequence (DNA): TGTTCCAGCAGCTTAGGTGGGACAGGGGCTGGAAACACCATATATTTT. Translating gives CSSSLGGTGAGNTIYF.

The V gene is TRBV6-5, the J gene TRBJ1-1; tentative D call: TRBD1 (5 bases). Between the trimmed V and J ends, which lost 6 bases and 10 bases, there was a span of 18 bases. This CDR3 spans 13 amino acids. Germline loops: CDR1 MNHEY, CDR2 SVGAGI. CDR3 sequence: CASRDLRVGTAFF. In DNA form, the CDR3 reads TGTGCCAGCAGGGACCTCAGGGTAGGAACAGCTTTCTTT.

A word on this clone: One end of the junction fails to match germline, which may point to a read error. The chain links TRBV7-9 to TRBJ1-3, with 10 bases identical to TRBD1. The CDR3 extends over 14 amino acids. The germline V gene has CDR1 SEHNR and CDR2 FQNEAQ (reference sequence). The CDR3 DNA reads TGTTCCAGCAGTTCAGACAGGGGGCGAAACACCATATATTTT. It yields the protein CSSSSDRGRNTIYF.

This clone was counted a few times. The gene calls are TRBV27 and TRBJ2-7; perhaps TRBD2 as D (6 bases). The V end lost 5 bases, the J end lost 2 bases, and 13 bases lay between the germline ends. Germline V gives CDR1 MNHEY, CDR2 SMNVEV (reference sequence). The CDR3 has 14 residues. CDR3 loop: CASSPGLGTYEQYF. The CDR3 bases are TGTGCCAGCAGTCCGGGACTCGGAACCTACGAGCAGTACTTC.

This clone came up a few times. The chain joins TRBV4-1 to TRBJ2-5; perhaps TRBD1 as D (6 bases). The V gene's germline CDR1 is MGHRA and CDR2 YSYEKL. CDR3 length equals 16 residues. Trimming took 2 bases from V and 2 from J, leaving 15 bases between them. This CDR3 is CASSQNPGQHQETQYF. Written as DNA, the CDR3 is TGCGCCAGCAGCCAAAACCCCGGACAGCATCAAGAGACCCAGTACTTC.

The CDR3 DNA reads TGTGCCAGCAGCTTGGGGGGTCATTCACCCCTCCACTTT. This codes for CASSLGGHSPLHF. This sequence joins TRBV7-3 and TRBJ1-6, with D possibly TRBD1 on 5 matching bases. This CDR3 has 13 amino acids. With 3 bases removed from V and 8 bases from J, the gap between germline ends came to 8 bases. The germline V gene encodes CDR1 SGHTA and CDR2 FQGTGA.

The chain joins TRBV14 to TRBJ1-4, with D perhaps matching TRBD1 (5 bases). The V end was cut by 5 bases, the J end by 7 bases, with 17 bases between. The CDR3 runs to 15 residues. CDR1 SGHDN and CDR2 FVKESK come from the germline V gene. The CDR3 sequence is CASSGWGQSPEKLFF. The CDR3, as DNA: TGTGCCAGCAGCGGGTGGGGCCAGTCACCTGAAAAACTGTTTTTT.

The chain is built from TRBV10-3 and TRBJ1-2; D gene ambiguous. V lost 6 bases, J lost 1 base, and 9 bases lay in between. Germline V CDR1 and CDR2: ENHRY, SYGVKD. The CDR3 runs to 13 residues. CDR3: CAISLEGNYGYTF. The CDR3 nucleotides are TGTGCCATCAGCCTAGAGGGTAACTATGGCTACACCTTC.

The genes are TRBV4-2 and TRBJ1-3; D ambiguous. Deletions cut 0 bases from V and 0 bases from J, with 9 bases between. This CDR3 region has 16 residues. Germline V gene lookup returns CDR1 LGHNA and CDR2 YNFKEQ. The CDR3 loop reads CASSQESRRSGNTIYF. CDR3 DNA: TGTGCCAGCAGCCAAGAGTCCAGGCGCTCTGGAAACACCATATATTTT.

The chain joins TRBV5-1 to TRBJ1-1; D unclear. Germline V CDR1 and CDR2: SGHRS, YFSETQ. The ends were cut back, 1 base at V and 7 bases at J, with 8 bases in the middle. The CDR3 runs to 12 residues. The CDR3 region is CASSLRGGEAFF. Here the CDR3 DNA reads TGCGCCAGCAGCTTGCGAGGCGGTGAAGCTTTCTTT.

This sequence joins TRBV6-5 and TRBJ2-2; TRBD2 aligns across 9 bases. Germline trimming cut 4 bases from V and 7 bases from J; bases unmatched to any gene: 4. The CDR3 contains 14 residues. Germline V gene data show CDR1 as MNHEY and CDR2 as SVGAGI. The CDR3 region has the DNA TGTGCCAGCAGTTCTAGCGGGGTAATCGGGGAGCTGTTTTTT. This translates into CASSSSGVIGELFF.

This chain links TRBV6-1 with TRBJ1-2; no clear D. The CDR3 runs to 14 residues. Trimming stripped 4 bases from V and 1 base from J, with 10 bases between. CDR1 is MNHNS, CDR2 SASEGT, per germline. The CDR3 DNA sequence: TGTGCCAGCAGTGCCATGACTCTTAACTATGGCTACACCTTC. Translation gives CASSAMTLNYGYTF.

This clone came up once. This chain uses TRBV11-3 with TRBJ2-5; possibly TRBD2 for D (5 bases). Trimming pared 5 bases from V and 6 bases from J, leaving 16 bases between. This CDR3 spans 14 amino acids. The germline V gene has CDR1 SGHNT and CDR2 YENEEA. DNA for the CDR3: TGTGCCAGCAGCCCAACACGGGGTGTTAAGACCCAGTACTTC. Its translation is CASSPTRGVKTQYF.

The chain is built from TRBV10-1 and TRBJ2-7; 9 nucleotides agree with TRBD1. This CDR3 contains 17 residues. The germline V gene has CDR1 WNHNN and CDR2 SYGVQD (reference sequence). The V and J ends lost 0 bases and 3 bases, in that order; junction bases with no gene match: 9. The CDR3 sequence is CASSESRVGTGNYEQYF. CDR3 DNA: TGCGCCAGCAGTGAGTCGAGGGTCGGGACAGGGAACTACGAGCAGTACTTC.

The V call is TRBV25-1, the J call TRBJ2-3; a weak D match, TRBD1 (6 bases). CDR3 length equals 15 residues. V was cut by 5 bases and J by 2 bases, with 14 bases left in between. Germline CDR1 reads MGHDK; CDR2 reads SYGVNS. CDR3 protein: CASSHRTVITDTQYF. CDR3 bases: TGTGCCAGCAGTCATCGGACAGTCATCACAGATACGCAGTATTTT.

A few counts support this clone. This rearrangement joins TRBV19 to TRBJ2-7, with 12 bases that match TRBD1. The V gene's germline CDR1 is LNHDA and CDR2 SQIVND (reference sequence). The CDR3 spans 17 residues. V was clipped by 2 bases and J by 4 bases; unmatched bases: 9. The CDR3 DNA reads TGTGCCAGTAGTATAAGCTCCCCGGGACAGGGGGCTTACGAGCAGTACTTC. It yields the protein CASSISSPGQGAYEQYF.

The table lists this clone with a few counts. V and J are TRBV6-1 and TRBJ2-6, with D perhaps TRBD2 (5 bases). The V gene's germline CDR1 is MNHNS and CDR2 SASEGT. The V gene lost 3 bases and the J gene lost 0 bases, with 9 bases spanning the gap. The CDR3 totals 16 residues. CDR3 protein: CASSDGESSGANVLTF. DNA of the CDR3: TGTGCCAGCAGTGACGGGGAAAGCTCTGGGGCCAACGTCCTGACTTTC.

The chain is built from TRBV7-3 and TRBJ2-3, with D uncertain. The germline CDR1 and CDR2 sequences are SGHTA and FQGTGA. CDR3 length: 13 amino acids. The ends were cut back, 1 base at V and 2 bases at J, with 4 bases in the middle. For the CDR3, the DNA is TGTGCCAGCAGCTTAATAGCCACAGATACGCAGTATTTT. This gives the protein CASSLIATDTQYF.

This clone was found once. This chain joins TRBV4-1 and TRBJ2-7, with a tentative D call TRBD1 (6 bases). Germline CDR1 reads MGHRA; CDR2 reads YSYEKL. This CDR3 contains 15 residues. Trimming shortened V by 1 base and J by 3 bases, and 13 bases separated the two germline ends. The CDR3 DNA sequence: TGCGCCAGCAGCCAAGTGGTACAGGGTCTCTACGAGCAGTACTTC. Translation: CASSQVVQGLYEQYF.

V is TRBV11-2 and J is TRBJ2-5, with D unclear. The end of the DNA is better explained by TRBJ2-7, so the J call may be wrong. Germline lookup yields CDR1 SGHAT and CDR2 FQNNGV. The CDR3 extends over 13 amino acids. The CDR3 DNA reads as TGTGCCAGCAGCGTGTCACCTACCAACGAGCAGTACTTC. Amino acids: CASSVSPTNEQYF.